The clone carrying this T cell receptor (beta chain) was seen once. Seattle patients were enrolled while actively infected and followed longitudinally. These data belong to a study of blood T cell repertoires in COVID-19. As for the study in general: Spain, Italy and the United States supplied samples that represented acute and convalescent COVID-19. In each case, the material was cDNA or gDNA derived from T cells, B-cell-depleted T cells, or PBMCs.

Germline CDR1 reads SEHNR; CDR2 reads FQNEAQ (reference sequence). The CDR3 is 13 amino acids. The ends were cut back, 0 bases at V and 7 bases at J, with 9 bases in the middle. The authors' processing: From reference gene primer amplification, estimates of nucleated cell counts were derived. Profiling relied on immunoSEQ multiplex PCR, and the TCRdb table lists in-frame clones only, not all of them. V and J calls plus clone size are reproduced from that table; the DNA served to infer D and trimming. The repertoire has a few hundred thousand clones, about 85% of them found once; the top ten carry about 10%.

The sequence was obtained from a woman of 80 years or more with COVID-19, enrolled during active disease. The sample was peripheral blood. V usage is TRBV7-9 and J usage is TRBJ1-2; a possible D gene is TRBD1 (6 bases). The chain's CDR3 is CASSLAGGFGYTF. In DNA, the CDR3 is TGTGCCAGCAGCTTAGCTGGGGGCTTTGGCTACACCTTC.